Listed here is a single T cell receptor beta chain. No antigen is known for it. The data stem from a study of blood T cells in healthy people across ages. Together with a sample-barcoded 5' primer, a J-beta primer mix was included in a second PCR lasting about 7 to 12 cycles. Sequencing yielded, for each sample, at least 3 million paired-end reads carrying CDR3. In TCRdb, the 5' RACE reads were re-called with MiXCR into one record per CDR3 protein. Of about 1 million distinct CDR3 sequences detected, under 45% appear once; the ten largest clones hold approximately 20%. Peripheral blood, roughly 9.1 milliliters per donor, was collected. General study points: Donor CMV status was unknown, possibly confounding expanded clonotype changes. The long-lived group displayed more naive CD4+ cells, plus higher diversity, than the aged donors did.

In germline, CDR1 is MDHEN, CDR2 SYDVKM. This CDR3 is 14 amino acids long. V shed 7 bases and J shed 5 bases, with 17 bases lying between them. Specimen: blood. This chain connects TRBV28 to TRBJ1-2, with D tentatively TRBD1 (6 bases). The source is a woman aged 55 to 70 in good health. The CDR3 sequence is CASKNYAGAYGYTF. The CDR3 DNA sequence: TGTGCCAGCAAAAACTACGCAGGGGCGTATGGCTACACCTTC.